The sequence of this TCR beta chain was determined in a study of beta chain features in type 1 diabetes. Germline CDR1 reads LGHNA; CDR2 reads YNFKEQ. Trimming cost V 3 bases and J 4 bases, with 32 bases left between them. This CDR3 is built from 21 residues. With respect to this clone: Its antigen is unidentified.

Purities in excess of 95% were seen in all sorted populations. Expressed TCRB transcripts were sequenced because the entire RNA isolate underwent reverse transcription. TCRdb's table, derived via immunoSEQ multiplex PCR, lists solely in-frame clones and lacks some. The data show about 660,000 clones, 11% to 15% seen once. General study results and limits: A moderate, significant TCRB CDR3 shortening appeared in type 1 diabetes across four CD4+ subsets.

Material for sequencing was naive CD4+ T cells from blood. This chain connects TRBV4-2 to TRBJ2-3; possibly TRBD1 or TRBD2 for D (6 bases each). The TCR was taken from a man younger than 35 with type 1 diabetes. This chain's CDR3 is CASSQEIPLGGPRASADTQYF. CDR3 bases: TGTGCCAGCAGCCAGGAAATTCCTCTCGGGGGCCCTAGGGCTAGCGCAGATACGCAGTATTTT.